This T cell receptor beta chain was obtained from a study of T-cell memory formation after mild COVID-19. The study, taken as a whole, reports: The authors left the SARS-CoV-2 specificity of second-wave clones peaking on day 37 unconfirmed. Clones that shrank (day 15 to 85) were balanced CD4/CD8, whereas later expanders leaned CD4+. Pre-infection memory harbored some responding clones, suggesting cross-reactive memory joined.

TCR alpha and TCR beta cDNA libraries with sample barcodes and UMIs came from 5'RACE using constant-segment primers. TCRdb fed the 5' RACE reads into MiXCR, producing one record per CDR3 protein. The repertoire holds 360,000 or so distinct CDR3 sequences, with 28% as singletons. The V gene's germline CDR1 is MGHRA and CDR2 YSYEKL. The trim removed 3 bases at V and 6 bases at J, leaving 5 bases unmatched. There are 16 residues in the CDR3. Details on this clonotype: Its antigen is unknown.

The receptor's source is an adult woman who had mild COVID-19 (a few samples of this study predate the infection). Cell type and time point are not known. Sample: PBMCs or a T cell subset sorted from them (not recorded which). V and J are TRBV4-1 and TRBJ2-2; 12 nucleotides line up with TRBD2. The CDR3 coding sequence is TGCGCCAGCAGCCACCCCCTAGCGGGAGGGTCCGGGGAGCTGTTTTTT. Translation: CASSHPLAGGSGELFF.